What follows describes a single T cell receptor (beta chain). Germline values: CDR1 MGHRA, CDR2 YSYEKL. The CDR3 has 19 amino acids. V was cut by 0 bases and J by 0 bases, with 19 bases left in between. This record comes from a study of cytomegalovirus exposure and HLA in healthy donors. Primers: 60 Vbeta forward and 13 Jbeta reverse. Using immunoSEQ multiplex PCR, the repertoire was profiled, and TCRdb retains in-frame clones only, with some absent. This sample contains about 60,000 clones. The sequencing sample was made of PBMCs. The TCR was taken from a man aged 45-65 years in good health and CMV-seropositive. This rearrangement joins TRBV4-1 to TRBJ2-3; D perhaps matches TRBD2 (5 bases). The CDR3 is CASSQEGPSFHPSTDTQYF. The CDR3 coding sequence is TGCGCCAGCAGCCAAGAGGGTCCTAGCTTTCACCCCAGCACAGATACGCAGTATTTT.